The 29 T cell receptor beta chains below come from one sample, sequenced in a study of blood T cell repertoires in COVID-19. This table comes from immunoSEQ multiplex PCR, and its TCRdb copy is limited to in-frame clones, with some not included. The table has 70,000 to 95,000 clones, roughly four fifths seen once. Material for sequencing was peripheral blood. The receptors originated from a human donor in a cohort sampled during active COVID-19.

The gene calls are TRBV15 and TRBJ2-7, with 7 bases identical to TRBD1. After removal of 1 base from V and 0 bases from J, the junction contained 6 bases not matched to a gene. The CDR3 is 16 residues long. CDR1 and CDR2 from the germline V gene are LNHNV and YYDKDF (reference sequence). CDR3 sequence: CATSRGAGGYSYEQYF. As DNA, the CDR3 is TGTGCCACCAGCAGAGGGGCAGGGGGATACTCCTACGAGCAGTACTTC.

This rearrangement joins TRBV29-1 to TRBJ1-2; 12 nucleotides agree with TRBD1. The CDR3 runs 13 residues. CDR1 SQVTM and CDR2 ANQGSEA come from the germline V gene. After removal of 7 bases from V and 7 bases from J, the junction contained 7 bases not matched to a gene. The CDR3 sequence: CSARWDRGLGYTF. The CDR3, as DNA: TGCAGCGCCCGATGGGACAGGGGGCTTGGCTACACCTTC.

This clone has just one count. The rearrangement joins TRBV28 to TRBJ1-3; D not certain. Germline V lookup: CDR1 MDHEN, CDR2 SYDVKM. The CDR3 is 13 amino acids. CDR3 bases: TGTGGGACGGGAGAACCCAGAAGAAACACCATATATTTT. Translated: CGTGEPRRNTIYF.

The chain uses TRBV7-3 and TRBJ2-1; no clear D. Trimming removed 6 bases from V and 1 base from J, with 7 bases in between. The germline gives CDR1 SGHTA, CDR2 FQGTGA. The CDR3 is made up of 13 amino acids. The DNA of the CDR3 is TGTGCCAGCAGTCCACAGTCCTACAATGAGCAGTTCTTC. This sequence encodes CASSPQSYNEQFF.

This clone was seen just once. The V gene is TRBV19, the J gene TRBJ2-7; TRBD2 might be the D (6 bases). Germline loops: CDR1 LNHDA, CDR2 SQIVND (reference sequence). This CDR3 contains 14 residues. V shed 5 bases and J shed 6 bases, with 17 bases lying between them. CDR3 sequence: CASSGGKGPSEQYF. For the CDR3, the DNA is TGTGCCAGTAGTGGAGGGAAAGGGCCCAGCGAGCAGTACTTC. The full variable domain, rest sourced from reference TRBV19 and TRBJ2-7, is DGGITQSPKYLFRKEGQNVTLSCEQNLNHDAMYWYRQDPGQGLRLIYYSQIVNDFQKGDIAEGYSVSREKKESFPLTVTSAQKNPTAFYLCASSGGKGPSEQYFGPGTRLTVT.

The V call is TRBV6-1, the J call TRBJ1-2, with D tentatively TRBD1 (5 bases). Trimming shortened V by 6 bases and J by 5 bases, and 22 bases separated the two germline ends. Germline CDR1 and CDR2: MNHNS and SASEGT. The CDR3 is made up of 16 amino acids. The CDR3 here is CASRETRAAGGYGYTF. CDR3 sequence (DNA): TGTGCCAGCAGAGAAACGCGGGCAGCCGGGGGGTATGGCTACACCTTC.

This chain joins TRBV18 and TRBJ2-5; 9 nucleotides line up with TRBD2. Germline CDR1 is KGHSH and CDR2 is LQKENI. This CDR3 spans 14 amino acids. V was clipped by 6 bases and J by 3 bases; unmatched bases: 5. The CDR3 coding sequence is TGTGCCAGCTCCCAAGGGACTAGCAAAGAGACCCAGTACTTC. Translating it yields CASSQGTSKETQYF.

The chain joins TRBV6-6 to TRBJ1-3; perhaps TRBD1 as D (5 bases). This CDR3 has 16 residues. V gave up 4 bases and J gave up 9 bases, with 22 bases separating them. Germline-derived CDR1 and CDR2 are MNHNY and SVGAGI (reference sequence). The CDR3 sequence: CASSSIGLGSGGTIYF. CDR3 in DNA: TGTGCCAGCAGTTCCATCGGGTTGGGCAGCGGGGGCACCATATATTTT.

V usage is TRBV7-2 and J usage is TRBJ2-5, with 10 bases identical to TRBD2. The CDR3 contains 19 residues. Germline CDR1 is SGHTA and CDR2 is FQGNSA. Trimming at V came to 2 bases and at J to 1 base, leaving 13 bases not matched to a gene. CDR3 nucleotides: TGTGCCAGCAGCTTACAGATCGAAGCGGGGGGGCTCGTCCAAGAGACCCAGTACTTC. As protein: CASSLQIEAGGLVQETQYF.

The V and J genes are TRBV2 and TRBJ2-3; the D gene is possibly TRBD1 (6 bases). The CDR3 extends over 15 amino acids. The V gene lost 6 bases and the J gene lost 6 bases, with 19 bases spanning the gap. CDR1 and CDR2 from the germline V gene are SNHLY and FYNNEI. CDR3 sequence reads: CASSTQGNYADTQYF. The CDR3 nucleotides read TGTGCCAGCAGCACACAGGGAAATTATGCGGATACGCAGTATTTT.

The chain employs TRBV7-6 and TRBJ2-7, with D maybe TRBD1 (5 bases). CDR1 is SGHVS, CDR2 FNYEAQ, per germline. The CDR3 is 15 amino acids. The V end lost 4 bases, the J end lost 2 bases, and 15 bases lay between the germline ends. CDR3 sequence (DNA): TGTGCCAGCAGCTCCGGACAAGTCCCCCCCTACGAGCAGTACTTC. Protein: CASSSGQVPPYEQYF.

This clone was detected a few times. This sequence joins TRBV30 and TRBJ2-6, with a tentative D call TRBD1 (5 bases). The CDR3 spans 14 residues. Germline assignment: CDR1 GTSNPN and CDR2 SVGIG (reference sequence). V dropped 3 bases and J dropped 0 bases, with 6 bases sitting between them. The CDR3 nucleotides are TGTGCCTGGAGGGGGCCCTCTGGGGCCAACGTCCTGACTTTC. As protein: CAWRGPSGANVLTF.

CDR3 in amino acids: CASRGDRAPLHF. CDR3 nucleotides: TGTGCCAGCAGGGGGGACAGGGCCCCCCTCCACTTT. The gene calls are TRBV2 and TRBJ1-6, with 9 bases aligning to TRBD1. Germline V lookup: CDR1 SNHLY, CDR2 FYNNEI. The CDR3 runs 12 residues. J gave up 13 bases and V 6 bases, and 4 bases lay outside the gene matches.

The chain joins TRBV4-3 to TRBJ1-2, with 8 bases matching TRBD1. V lost 3 bases and J lost 6; bases outside the gene matches: 6. The length of the CDR3 is 14 residues. The germline CDR1 and CDR2 sequences are LGHNA and YSLEER. The CDR3 is CASSQIGTGDGYTF. The CDR3 DNA follows: TGCGCCAGCAGCCAGATCGGGACAGGAGATGGCTACACCTTC.

The genes are TRBV7-9 and TRBJ1-5; TRBD1 matches at 10 bases. J was trimmed by 5 bases and V by 2 bases; bases with no gene match: 6. Germline lookup yields CDR1 SEHNR and CDR2 FQNEAQ (reference sequence). The CDR3 sequence is 16 residues long. The CDR3 is CASSLPRQGADQPQHF. In DNA, the CDR3 is TGTGCCAGCAGCTTACCGAGACAGGGGGCCGATCAGCCCCAGCATTTT.

V usage is TRBV11-2 and J usage is TRBJ1-6; no firm D call. Between the trimmed V and J ends, which lost 6 bases and 7 bases, there was a span of 10 bases. The CDR3 totals 13 residues. From germline, CDR1 is SGHAT and CDR2 FQNNGV. The CDR3 spells CASRVNGNSPLHF. The DNA of the CDR3 is TGTGCCAGCAGGGTTAACGGGAATTCACCCCTCCACTTT.

The chain employs TRBV27 and TRBJ1-2; D unclear. This CDR3 comprises 14 residues. The V gene lost 1 base and the J gene lost 4 bases, with 10 bases spanning the gap. The germline V gene encodes CDR1 MNHEY and CDR2 SMNVEV (reference sequence). Written as DNA, the CDR3 is TGTGCCAGCAGTTTATACGGGAAAGGCTATGGCTACACCTTC. Translated, it gives CASSLYGKGYGYTF.

This chain links TRBV30 with TRBJ1-1, with D unclear. V lost 2 bases, J lost 4 bases, and 8 bases lay in between. Per the germline V gene, CDR1 is GTSNPN and CDR2 is SVGIG (reference sequence). CDR3 length: 12 amino acids. CDR3 coding DNA: TGTGCCTGGAGTTTGGCGGGCACTGAAGCTTTCTTT. It specifies CAWSLAGTEAFF.

The rearrangement joins TRBV6-6 to TRBJ1-1; D not certain. Trimming took 7 bases from V and 4 from J, leaving 7 bases between them. This CDR3 has 11 residues. Germline values: CDR1 MNHNY, CDR2 SVGAGI (reference sequence). CDR3 sequence: CASIAGTEAFF. The CDR3 region has the DNA TGTGCCAGCATTGCGGGCACTGAAGCTTTCTTT.

The chain is built from TRBV29-1 and TRBJ2-7; a weak D match, TRBD2 (5 bases). Trimming pared 4 bases from V and 3 bases from J, leaving 10 bases between. The germline V gene encodes CDR1 SQVTM and CDR2 ANQGSEA. The CDR3 loop spans 12 amino acids. The CDR3 sequence is CSVGDGIYEQYF. CDR3 nucleotides: TGCAGCGTTGGTGACGGGATCTACGAGCAGTACTTC.

The gene calls are TRBV12-3 or TRBV12-4 and TRBJ1-6; D unclear. The CDR3 contains 12 residues. Trimming took 6 bases from V and 10 from J, leaving 10 bases between them. The chain's CDR3 is CASSPGLSPLHF. The CDR3 DNA sequence: TGTGCCAGCAGCCCTGGGCTATCACCCCTCCACTTT.

The chain employs TRBV30 and TRBJ2-7, with 13 bases lining up with TRBD2. Germline V gene lookup returns CDR1 GTSNPN and CDR2 SVGIG (reference sequence). The CDR3 extends over 16 amino acids. Germline trimming cut 5 bases from V and 2 bases from J; bases unmatched to any gene: 9. CDR3 in amino acids: CAWGTSGTLSPYEQYF. The CDR3 DNA sequence: TGTGCCTGGGGGACTAGCGGGACTCTATCCCCCTACGAGCAGTACTTC.

The chain uses TRBV7-2 and TRBJ1-3; tentative D call: TRBD1 (5 bases). The V end lost 1 base, the J end lost 4 bases, and 14 bases lay between the germline ends. The CDR3 length is 16 residues. From germline, CDR1 is SGHTA and CDR2 FQGNSA. The DNA of the CDR3 is TGTGCCAGCAGCTTAGTAGGGGTACAACACGGAAACACCATATATTTT. It encodes CASSLVGVQHGNTIYF.

The chain is built from TRBV20-1 and TRBJ2-7; TRBD1 might be the D (5 bases). Looked up from germline, CDR1 is DFQATT and CDR2 is SNEGSKA (reference sequence). This CDR3 comprises 12 residues. V gave up 3 bases and J gave up 2 bases, with 8 bases separating them. The CDR3 sequence: CSASPRAYEQYF. The CDR3 nucleotides read TGCAGTGCTAGTCCCAGGGCCTACGAGCAGTACTTC.

This rearrangement joins TRBV6-5 to TRBJ1-3; D is perhaps TRBD1 (5 bases). V was trimmed by 8 bases and J by 0 bases, leaving 14 bases between them. The CDR3 runs 15 residues. Germline-derived CDR1 and CDR2 are MNHEY and SVGAGI. The CDR3 here is CASRQTQYSGNTIYF. The CDR3 DNA is TGTGCCAGCCGACAGACTCAATACTCTGGAAACACCATATATTTT.

The genes are TRBV6-1 and TRBJ2-2, with a possible D match to TRBD1 (5 bases). The CDR3 contains 14 residues. Germline CDR1 is MNHNS and CDR2 is SASEGT. The ends were cut back, 3 bases at V and 7 bases at J, with 12 bases in the middle. In DNA, the CDR3 is TGTGCCAGCAGTGATCCAGGGTATGTCGGGGAGCTGTTTTTT. Protein sequence: CASSDPGYVGELFF.

The chain recombines TRBV10-3 with TRBJ1-2, with 9 bases aligning to TRBD1. V gave up 7 bases and J gave up 7 bases; unmatched junction bases: 7. The CDR3 is made up of 13 amino acids. Germline assignment: CDR1 ENHRY and CDR2 SYGVKD. The DNA for the CDR3 is TGTGCCATCACGGGGACAGGGTTCTTTGGCTACACCTTC. It specifies CAITGTGFFGYTF.

V gene TRBV7-2 combines with J gene TRBJ1-2; weak D call: TRBD1 (5 bases). The CDR3 sequence is 14 residues long. Trimming stripped 2 bases from V and 4 bases from J, with 11 bases between. Germline V gene sequence: CDR1 SGHTA, CDR2 FQGNSA. CDR3 coding DNA: TGTGCCAGCAGCTTATCTCAGGGTACCTATGGCTACACCTTC. Amino acid sequence: CASSLSQGTYGYTF.

The CDR3 region has the DNA TGTGCCAGCATTCAACCACTAGTCGGCGGGACCCAGTACTTC. It translates to CASIQPLVGGTQYF. This chain uses TRBV2 with TRBJ2-5; D may be TRBD2 (5 bases). V lost 7 bases and J lost 7, with 19 bases in between. This CDR3 region has 14 residues. CDR1 SNHLY and CDR2 FYNNEI come from the germline V gene.